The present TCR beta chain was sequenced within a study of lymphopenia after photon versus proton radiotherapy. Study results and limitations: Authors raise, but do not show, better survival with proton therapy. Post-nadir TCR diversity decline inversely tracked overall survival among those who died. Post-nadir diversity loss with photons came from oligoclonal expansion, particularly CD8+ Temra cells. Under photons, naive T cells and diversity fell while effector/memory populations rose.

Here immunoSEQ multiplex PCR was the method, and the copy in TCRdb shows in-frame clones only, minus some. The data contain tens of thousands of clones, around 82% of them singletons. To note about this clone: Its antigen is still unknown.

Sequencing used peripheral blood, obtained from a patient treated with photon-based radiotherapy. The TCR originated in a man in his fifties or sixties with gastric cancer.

CDR3 DNA: TGTGCCAGCAGTCCCAACACTCTCGGGACTAGCGGTTACGAGCAGTACTTC. It translates to CASSPNTLGTSGYEQYF. The chain has TRBV28 and TRBJ2-7; 11 bases match TRBD2. Germline V CDR1 and CDR2: MDHEN, SYDVKM. The CDR3 spans 17 residues. The J segment lost 4 bases and the V segment lost 5 bases, leaving 13 bases of the junction unmatched. Using reference TRBV28 and TRBJ2-7 for the parts outside the CDR3, the full variable domain is DVKVTQSSRYLVKRTGEKVFLECVQDMDHENMFWYRQDPGLGLRLIYFSYDVKMKEKGDIPEGYSVSREKKERFSLILESASTNQTSMYLCASSPNTLGTSGYEQYFGPGTRLTVT.